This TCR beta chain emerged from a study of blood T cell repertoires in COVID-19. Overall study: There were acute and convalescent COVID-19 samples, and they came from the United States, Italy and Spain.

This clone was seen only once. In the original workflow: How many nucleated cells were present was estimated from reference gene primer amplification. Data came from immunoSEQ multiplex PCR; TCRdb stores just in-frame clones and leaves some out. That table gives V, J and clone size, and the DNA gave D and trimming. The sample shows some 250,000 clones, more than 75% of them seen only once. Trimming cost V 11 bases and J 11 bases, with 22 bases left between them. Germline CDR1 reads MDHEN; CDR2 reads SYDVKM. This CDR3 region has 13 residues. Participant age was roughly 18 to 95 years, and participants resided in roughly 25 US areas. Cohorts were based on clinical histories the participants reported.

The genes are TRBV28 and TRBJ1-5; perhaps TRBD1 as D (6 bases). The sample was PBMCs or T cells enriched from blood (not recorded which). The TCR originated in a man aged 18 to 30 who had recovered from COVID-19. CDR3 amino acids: CAGQTESRQAQHF. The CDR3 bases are TGTGCCGGACAGACAGAGTCCCGGCAGGCCCAGCATTTT. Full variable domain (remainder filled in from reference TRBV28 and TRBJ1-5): DVKVTQSSRYLVKRTGEKVFLECVQDMDHENMFWYRQDPGLGLRLIYFSYDVKMKEKGDIPEGYSVSREKKERFSLILESASTNQTSMYLCAGQTESRQAQHFGDGTRLSIL.